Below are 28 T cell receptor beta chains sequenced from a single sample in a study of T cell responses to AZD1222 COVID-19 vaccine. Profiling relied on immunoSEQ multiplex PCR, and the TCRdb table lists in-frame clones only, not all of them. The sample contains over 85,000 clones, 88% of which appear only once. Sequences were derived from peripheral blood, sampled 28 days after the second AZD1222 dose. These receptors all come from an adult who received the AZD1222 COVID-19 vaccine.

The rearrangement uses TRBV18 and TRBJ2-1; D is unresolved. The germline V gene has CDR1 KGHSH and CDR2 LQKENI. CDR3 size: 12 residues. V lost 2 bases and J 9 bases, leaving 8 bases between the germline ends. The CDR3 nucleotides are TGTGCCAGCTCACCAAATGTGGGTGAGCAGTTCTTC. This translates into CASSPNVGEQFF.

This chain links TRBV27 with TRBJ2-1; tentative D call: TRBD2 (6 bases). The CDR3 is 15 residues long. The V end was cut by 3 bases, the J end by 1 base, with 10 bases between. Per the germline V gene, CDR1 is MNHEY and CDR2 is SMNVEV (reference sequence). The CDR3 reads CASSFRDLSYNEQFF. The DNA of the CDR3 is TGTGCCAGCAGTTTTCGGGACTTGTCCTACAATGAGCAGTTCTTC.

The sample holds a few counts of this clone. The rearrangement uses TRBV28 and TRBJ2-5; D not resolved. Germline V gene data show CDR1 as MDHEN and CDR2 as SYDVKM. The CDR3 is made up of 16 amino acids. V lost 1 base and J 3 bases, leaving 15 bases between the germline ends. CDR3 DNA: TGTGCCAGCAGTTTATCGTTAAGGGCCGCGGAAGAGACCCAGTACTTC. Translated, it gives CASSLSLRAAEETQYF.

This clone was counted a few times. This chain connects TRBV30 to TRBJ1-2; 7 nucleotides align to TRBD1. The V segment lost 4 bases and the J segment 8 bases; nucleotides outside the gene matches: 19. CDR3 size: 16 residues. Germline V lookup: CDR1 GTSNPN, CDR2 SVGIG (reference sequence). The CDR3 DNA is TGTGCCTGGAACTTGGGGTCTTCTGGGTCAGGGGGAGGCTACACCTTC. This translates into CAWNLGSSGSGGGYTF.

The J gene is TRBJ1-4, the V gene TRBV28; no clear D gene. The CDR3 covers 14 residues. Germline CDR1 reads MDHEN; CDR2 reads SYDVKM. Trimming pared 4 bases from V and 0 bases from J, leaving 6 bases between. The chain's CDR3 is CASSSFSTNEKLFF. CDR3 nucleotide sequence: TGTGCCAGCAGTTCCTTTTCAACTAATGAAAAACTGTTTTTT.

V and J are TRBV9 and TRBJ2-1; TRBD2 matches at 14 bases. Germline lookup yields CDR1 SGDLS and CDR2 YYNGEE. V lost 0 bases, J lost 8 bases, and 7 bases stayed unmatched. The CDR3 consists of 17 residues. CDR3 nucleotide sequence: TGTGCCAGCAGCGTAGGACCCGGGACTAGCGGGAGTGATGAGCAGTTCTTC. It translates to CASSVGPGTSGSDEQFF.

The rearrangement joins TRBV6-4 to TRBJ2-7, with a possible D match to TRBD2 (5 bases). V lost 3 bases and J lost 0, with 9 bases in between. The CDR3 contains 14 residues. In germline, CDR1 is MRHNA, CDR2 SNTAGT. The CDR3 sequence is CASSEEEFSYEQYF. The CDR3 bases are TGTGCCAGCAGTGAGGAGGAGTTCTCCTACGAGCAGTACTTC.

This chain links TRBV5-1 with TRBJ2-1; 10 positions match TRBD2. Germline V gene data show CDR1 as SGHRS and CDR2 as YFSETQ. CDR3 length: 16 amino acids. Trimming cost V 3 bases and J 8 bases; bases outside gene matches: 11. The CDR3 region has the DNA TGCGCCAGCAGCTCAACCTCGGGACTAGCGAGGGATGAGCAGTTCTTC. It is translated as CASSSTSGLARDEQFF. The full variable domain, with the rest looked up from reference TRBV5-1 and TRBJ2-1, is KAGVTQTPRYLIKTRGQQVTLSCSPISGHRSVSWYQQTPGQGLQFLFEYFSETQRNKGNFPGRFSGRQFSNSRSEMNVSTLELGDSALYLCASSSTSGLARDEQFFGPGTRLTVL.

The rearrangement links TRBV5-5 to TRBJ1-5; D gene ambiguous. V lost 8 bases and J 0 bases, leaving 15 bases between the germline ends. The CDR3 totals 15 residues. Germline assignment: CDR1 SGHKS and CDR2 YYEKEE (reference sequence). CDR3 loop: CASRTELYSNQPQHF. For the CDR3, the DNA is TGTGCCAGTAGAACAGAACTTTATAGCAATCAGCCCCAGCATTTT.

The CDR3 coding sequence is TGCAGCGTTGAAGCGGTTGGGGGACTGTACTTC. Its protein product is CSVEAVGGLYF. This chain uses TRBV29-1 with TRBJ2-4, with a weak D call TRBD2 (6 bases). CDR3 length: 11 amino acids. Trimming pared 1 base from V and 15 bases from J, leaving 13 bases between. The germline V gene encodes CDR1 SQVTM and CDR2 ANQGSEA.

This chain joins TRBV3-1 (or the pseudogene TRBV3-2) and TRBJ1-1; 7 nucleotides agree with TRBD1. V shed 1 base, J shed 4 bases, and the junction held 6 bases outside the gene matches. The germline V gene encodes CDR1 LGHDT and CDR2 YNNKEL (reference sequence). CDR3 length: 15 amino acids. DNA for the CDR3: TGTGCCAGCAGCCAAGGGACAGGCTCTGGCACTGAAGCTTTCTTT. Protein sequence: CASSQGTGSGTEAFF.

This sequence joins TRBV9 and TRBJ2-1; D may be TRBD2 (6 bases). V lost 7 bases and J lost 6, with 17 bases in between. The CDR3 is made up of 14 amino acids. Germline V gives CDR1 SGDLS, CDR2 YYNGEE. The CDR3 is CASERSGGGNEQFF. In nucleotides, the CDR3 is TGTGCCAGCGAACGTAGCGGTGGGGGCAATGAGCAGTTCTTC.

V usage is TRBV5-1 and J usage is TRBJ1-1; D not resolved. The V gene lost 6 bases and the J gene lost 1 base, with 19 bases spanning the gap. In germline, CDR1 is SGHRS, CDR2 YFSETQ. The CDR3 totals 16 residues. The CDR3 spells CASTLRNPTGNTEAFF. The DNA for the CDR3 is TGCGCCAGCACCCTACGGAACCCAACCGGGAACACTGAAGCTTTCTTT.

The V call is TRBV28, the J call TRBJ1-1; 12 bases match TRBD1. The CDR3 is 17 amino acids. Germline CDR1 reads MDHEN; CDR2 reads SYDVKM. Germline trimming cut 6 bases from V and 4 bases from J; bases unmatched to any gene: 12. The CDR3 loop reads CASRRRDRGRVGTEAFF. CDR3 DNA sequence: TGTGCCAGCAGAAGGAGGGACAGGGGGCGAGTGGGCACTGAAGCTTTCTTT.

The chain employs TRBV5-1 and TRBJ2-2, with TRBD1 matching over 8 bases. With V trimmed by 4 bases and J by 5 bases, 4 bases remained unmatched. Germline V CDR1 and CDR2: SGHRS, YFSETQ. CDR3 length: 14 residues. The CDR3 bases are TGCGCCAGCAGCAGGGGACAGGAGACCGGGGAGCTGTTTTTT. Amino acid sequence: CASSRGQETGELFF.

CDR3 DNA: TGTGCCAGCAGCTCAGGGAAGCGGGGCACCGGGGAGCTGTTTTTT. This gives the protein CASSSGKRGTGELFF. The chain is built from TRBV5-4 and TRBJ2-2; 7 bases align to TRBD2. This CDR3 is built from 15 residues. Trimming took 3 bases from V and 4 from J; bases not matched to a gene: 6. Germline V CDR1 and CDR2: SGHNT, YYREEE (reference sequence).

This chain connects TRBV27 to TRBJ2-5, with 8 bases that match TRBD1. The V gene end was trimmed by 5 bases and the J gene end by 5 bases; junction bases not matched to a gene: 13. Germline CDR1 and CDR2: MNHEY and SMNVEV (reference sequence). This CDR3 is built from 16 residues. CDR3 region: CASSRIPGQGGETQYF. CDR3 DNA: TGTGCCAGCAGTCGCATACCAGGACAGGGTGGGGAGACCCAGTACTTC.

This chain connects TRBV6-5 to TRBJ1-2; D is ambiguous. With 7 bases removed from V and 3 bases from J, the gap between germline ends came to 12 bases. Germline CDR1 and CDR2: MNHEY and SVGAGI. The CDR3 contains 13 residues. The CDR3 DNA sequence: TGTGCCAGCACGGACTTTCCCGACTATGGCTACACCTTC. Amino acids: CASTDFPDYGYTF.

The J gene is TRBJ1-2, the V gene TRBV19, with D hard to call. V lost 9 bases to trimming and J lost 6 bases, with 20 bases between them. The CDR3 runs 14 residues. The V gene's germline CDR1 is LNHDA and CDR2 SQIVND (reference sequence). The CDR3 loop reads CASNREGLRDGYTF. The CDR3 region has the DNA TGTGCCAGCAATCGGGAGGGCCTCCGCGATGGCTACACCTTC.

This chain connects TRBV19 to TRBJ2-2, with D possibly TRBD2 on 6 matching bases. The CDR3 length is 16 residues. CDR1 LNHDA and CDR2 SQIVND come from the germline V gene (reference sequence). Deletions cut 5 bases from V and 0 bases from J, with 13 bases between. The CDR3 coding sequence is TGTGCCAGTAGTCACGGATCGGGGGCGAACACCGGGGAGCTGTTTTTT. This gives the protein CASSHGSGANTGELFF.

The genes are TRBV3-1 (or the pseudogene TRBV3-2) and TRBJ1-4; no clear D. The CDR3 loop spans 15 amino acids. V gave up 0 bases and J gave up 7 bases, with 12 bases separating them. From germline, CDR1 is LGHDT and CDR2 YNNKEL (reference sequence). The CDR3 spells CASSQDPRQSEKLFF. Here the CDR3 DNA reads TGTGCCAGCAGCCAAGATCCTAGACAAAGTGAAAAACTGTTTTTT.

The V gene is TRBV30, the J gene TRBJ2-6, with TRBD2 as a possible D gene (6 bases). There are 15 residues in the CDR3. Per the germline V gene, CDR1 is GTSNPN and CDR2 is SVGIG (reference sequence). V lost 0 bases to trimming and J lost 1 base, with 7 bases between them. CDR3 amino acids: CAWSVGGSGANVLTF. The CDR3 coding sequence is TGTGCCTGGAGTGTAGGAGGGTCTGGGGCCAACGTCCTGACTTTC.

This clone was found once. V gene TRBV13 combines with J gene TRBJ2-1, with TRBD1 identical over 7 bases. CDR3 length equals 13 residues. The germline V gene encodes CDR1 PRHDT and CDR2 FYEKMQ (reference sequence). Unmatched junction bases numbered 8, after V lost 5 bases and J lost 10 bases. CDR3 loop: CASSARQGWEQFF. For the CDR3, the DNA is TGTGCCAGCAGCGCCCGACAGGGATGGGAGCAGTTCTTC. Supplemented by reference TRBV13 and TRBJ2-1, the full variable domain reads AAGVIQSPRHLIKEKRETATLKCYPIPRHDTVYWYQQGPGQDPQFLISFYEKMQSDKGSIPDRFSAQQFSDYHSELNMSSLELGDSALYFCASSARQGWEQFFGPGTRLTVL.

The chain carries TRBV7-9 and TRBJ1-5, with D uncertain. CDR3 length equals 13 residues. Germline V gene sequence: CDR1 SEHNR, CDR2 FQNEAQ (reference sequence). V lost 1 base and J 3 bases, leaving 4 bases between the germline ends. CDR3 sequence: CASSLEANQPQHF. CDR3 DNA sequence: TGTGCCAGCAGCTTAGAAGCCAATCAGCCCCAGCATTTT.

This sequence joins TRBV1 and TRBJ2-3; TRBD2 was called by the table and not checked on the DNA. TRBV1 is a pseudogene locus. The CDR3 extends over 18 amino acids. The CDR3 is CTSSQEASGRVDKDTQYF. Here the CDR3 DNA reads TGCACCAGCAGCCAAGAGGCTAGCGGGAGGGTGGACAAGGATACGCAGTATTTT.

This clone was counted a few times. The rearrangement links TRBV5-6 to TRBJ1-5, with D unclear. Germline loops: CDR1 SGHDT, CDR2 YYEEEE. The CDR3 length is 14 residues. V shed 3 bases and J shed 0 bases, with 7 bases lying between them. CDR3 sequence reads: CASSYRFSNQPQHF. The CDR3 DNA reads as TGTGCCAGCAGCTACCGGTTTAGCAATCAGCCCCAGCATTTT. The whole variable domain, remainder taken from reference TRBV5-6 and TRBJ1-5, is DAGVTQSPTHLIKTRGQQVTLRCSPKSGHDTVSWYQQALGQGPQFIFQYYEEEERQRGNFPDRFSGHQFPNYSSELNVNALLLGDSALYLCASSYRFSNQPQHFGDGTRLSIL.

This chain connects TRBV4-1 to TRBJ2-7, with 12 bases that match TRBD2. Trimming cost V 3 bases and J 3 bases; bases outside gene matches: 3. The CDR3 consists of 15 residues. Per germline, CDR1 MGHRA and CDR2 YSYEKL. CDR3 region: CASSQPTSGSYEQYF. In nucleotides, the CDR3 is TGCGCCAGCAGCCAGCCGACTAGCGGGAGCTACGAGCAGTACTTC.

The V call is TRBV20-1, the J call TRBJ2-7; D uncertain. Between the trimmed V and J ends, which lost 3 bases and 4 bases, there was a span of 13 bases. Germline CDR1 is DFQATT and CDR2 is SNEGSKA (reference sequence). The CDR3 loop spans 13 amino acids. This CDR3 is CSASLNEIYEQYF. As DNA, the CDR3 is TGCAGTGCTAGTTTGAACGAGATATACGAGCAGTACTTC.